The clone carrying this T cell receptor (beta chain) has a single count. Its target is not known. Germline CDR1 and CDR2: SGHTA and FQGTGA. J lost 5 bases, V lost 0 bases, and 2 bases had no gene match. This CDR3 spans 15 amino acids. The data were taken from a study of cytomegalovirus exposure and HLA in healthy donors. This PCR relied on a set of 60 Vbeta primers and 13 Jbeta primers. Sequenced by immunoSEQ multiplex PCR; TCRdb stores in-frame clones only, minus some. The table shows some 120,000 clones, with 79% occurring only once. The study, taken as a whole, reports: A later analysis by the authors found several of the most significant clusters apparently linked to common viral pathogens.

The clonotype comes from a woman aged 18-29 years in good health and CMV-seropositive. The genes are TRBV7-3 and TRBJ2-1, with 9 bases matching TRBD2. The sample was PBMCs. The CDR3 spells CASSLTSGGHNEQFF. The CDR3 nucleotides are TGTGCCAGCAGCTTAACTAGCGGGGGCCACAATGAGCAGTTCTTC.